This passage covers 29 T cell receptor beta chains from one sample sequenced in a study of T cells in localized non-small cell lung cancer. Repertoires were generated with immunoSEQ multiplex PCR, while TCRdb's copy carries only in-frame clones and drops some. The sample gives about 33,000 clones, approximately 92% of which show up once; around 2.1% is in the top ten. The sample here was peripheral blood, taken before any cancer treatment. The receptors were gathered from an older female donor with stage I lung adenocarcinoma.

A single count supports this clone. V is TRBV6-6 and J is TRBJ1-2, with 7 bases aligning to TRBD1. Germline CDR1 MNHNY, CDR2 SVGAGI (reference sequence). The CDR3 totals 11 residues. V lost 8 bases to trimming and J lost 6 bases; unmatched junction nucleotides: 3. The CDR3 loop reads CASGGQHGYTF. DNA of the CDR3: TGTGCCAGCGGGGGACAGCATGGCTACACCTTC.

This clone is a singleton in its sample. The chain joins TRBV7-6 to TRBJ2-1; the match to TRBD1 covers 7 bases. The CDR3 loop spans 14 amino acids. Germline values: CDR1 SGHVS, CDR2 FNYEAQ. V was pared by 5 bases and J by 5 bases, with 6 bases of the junction left unmatched. The CDR3 sequence: CASSHRDRDNEQFF. The CDR3 DNA sequence: TGTGCCAGCAGCCACCGGGACAGAGACAATGAGCAGTTCTTC.

There are a few counts of this clone. The chain has TRBV6-5 and TRBJ2-7; D perhaps matches TRBD1 (5 bases). The CDR3 spans 14 residues. Germline CDR1 is MNHEY and CDR2 is SVGAGI. V lost 2 bases, J lost 2 bases, and 10 bases lay in between. CDR3 nucleotide sequence: TGTGCCAGCAGTTACCAGGGAAGTGCCTACGAGCAGTACTTC. Its translation is CASSYQGSAYEQYF.

This chain connects TRBV19 to TRBJ1-6; possible D gene TRBD1, 6 bases. The CDR3 contains 13 residues. The germline V and J ends were trimmed by 9 bases and 8 bases, with 14 bases remaining between them. Germline values: CDR1 LNHDA, CDR2 SQIVND (reference sequence). In DNA form, the CDR3 reads TGTGCCAGCCGAGGACAGCCCCATTCACCCCTCCACTTT. It encodes CASRGQPHSPLHF.

The chain employs TRBV6-5 and TRBJ1-3; 7 bases are shared with TRBD1. Germline CDR1 is MNHEY and CDR2 is SVGAGI. V was pared by 6 bases and J by 0 bases, with 5 bases of the junction left unmatched. The CDR3 consists of 15 residues. The chain's CDR3 is CASSPGQISGNTIYF. As DNA, the CDR3 is TGTGCCAGCAGCCCGGGACAGATCTCTGGAAACACCATATATTTT.

This clone appeared once. DNA of the CDR3: TGTGCCAGCAGTGCCGAGACAGGCACGAGGGGCTACACCTTC. Translation: CASSAETGTRGYTF. The rearrangement links TRBV6-4 to TRBJ1-2, with a weak D call TRBD1 (6 bases). Trimming shortened V by 4 bases and J by 8 bases, and 17 bases separated the two germline ends. CDR3 size: 14 residues. The germline V gene has CDR1 MRHNA and CDR2 SNTAGT.

The V gene is TRBV10-2, the J gene TRBJ2-7; D might be TRBD1 or TRBD2, each matching 5 bases. This CDR3 spans 15 amino acids. Between the trimmed V and J ends, which lost 6 bases and 3 bases, there was a span of 18 bases. In germline, CDR1 is WSHSY, CDR2 SAAADI. The chain's CDR3 is CASRLAGTGNYEQYF. The CDR3 DNA sequence: TGCGCCAGCAGGCTTGCCGGGACGGGAAACTACGAGCAGTACTTC.

V is TRBV2 and J is TRBJ2-4; 11 bases map to TRBD2. Germline V gene data show CDR1 as SNHLY and CDR2 as FYNNEI. This CDR3 has 15 residues. Trimming cost V 1 base and J 6 bases; bases outside gene matches: 2. CDR3 nucleotide sequence: TGTGCCAGCAGTGAAGGACTAGCGGGGATAAACATTCAGTACTTC. Protein product: CASSEGLAGINIQYF.

This clone was detected only once. The CDR3 sequence is CASSFSSGATQETQYF. CDR3 bases: TGCGCCAGCAGCTTCTCCAGCGGGGCGACTCAAGAGACCCAGTACTTC. The chain combines TRBV5-1 with TRBJ2-5; TRBD2 matches 7 bases. V shed 2 bases, J shed 2 bases, and the junction held 9 bases outside the gene matches. The germline V gene encodes CDR1 SGHRS and CDR2 YFSETQ. This CDR3 has 16 residues.

This rearrangement joins TRBV7-8 to TRBJ2-7; TRBD1 matches at 10 bases. J lost 6 bases, V lost 4 bases, and 9 bases had no gene match. The V gene's germline CDR1 is SGHVS and CDR2 FQNEAQ. CDR3 size: 15 residues. CDR3 nucleotide sequence: TGTGCCAGCAGCTCGTCAGCCGGGACAGGGGCCGAGCAGTACTTC. Protein product: CASSSSAGTGAEQYF. Drawing the rest from reference TRBV7-8 and TRBJ2-7, the complete variable domain is GAGVSQSPRYKVAKRGQDVALRCDPISGHVSLFWYQQALGQGPEFLTYFQNEAQLDKSGLPSDRFFAERPEGSVSTLKIQRTQQEDSAVYLCASSSSAGTGAEQYFGPGTRLTVT.

The V gene is TRBV10-3, the J gene TRBJ2-2; 12 bases are shared with TRBD2. J lost 4 bases, V lost 9 bases, and 12 bases had no gene match. Germline CDR1 ENHRY, CDR2 SYGVKD. The CDR3 is 17 amino acids. CDR3 nucleotides: TGTGCCATTACTAGCGGGGGGCCGGGGATCAGCACCGGGGAGCTGTTTTTT. Translating gives CAITSGGPGISTGELFF.

V usage is TRBV7-9 and J usage is TRBJ2-3; the D gene is possibly TRBD2 (7 bases). Trimming pared 6 bases from V and 5 bases from J, leaving 21 bases between. Per germline, CDR1 SEHNR and CDR2 FQNEAQ (reference sequence). The CDR3 is made up of 16 amino acids. CDR3: CASREPAGHRGDTQYF. Here the CDR3 DNA reads TGTGCCAGCAGGGAACCAGCGGGACACCGGGGAGATACGCAGTATTTT.

The V call is TRBV28, the J call TRBJ1-4; 7 bases line up with TRBD1. CDR1 and CDR2 (germline): MDHEN, SYDVKM. The CDR3 is 15 residues long. With 2 bases clipped from V and 5 bases from J, the junction kept 5 bases outside the gene matches. The CDR3 DNA reads as TGTGCCAGCAGTTTACTACAGGGGTCGAATGAAAAACTGTTTTTT. Its translation is CASSLLQGSNEKLFF.

The CDR3 coding sequence is TGCGCCAGCAGTGAATGGCCCTCCCCTCGGGAGACCCAGTACTTC. It codes for CASSEWPSPRETQYF. The J gene is TRBJ2-5, the V gene TRBV10-2; D is ambiguous. This CDR3 is 15 amino acids long. V lost 3 bases to trimming and J lost 5 bases, with 16 bases between them. The V gene's germline CDR1 is WSHSY and CDR2 SAAADI.

V usage is TRBV2 and J usage is TRBJ2-1; 11 bases match TRBD2. Per germline, CDR1 SNHLY and CDR2 FYNNEI. The ends lost 4 bases at V and 8 bases at J; junction bases unmatched: 10. The CDR3 is 16 amino acids. CDR3 amino acids: CASSAERLAGGDEQFF. In nucleotides, the CDR3 is TGTGCCAGCAGTGCAGAGCGGCTAGCGGGGGGTGATGAGCAGTTCTTC.

The chain employs TRBV6-4 and TRBJ2-7; 9 bases are shared with TRBD1. The V gene's germline CDR1 is MRHNA and CDR2 SNTAGT. The length of the CDR3 is 14 residues. V shed 6 bases and J 5 bases; nucleotides not matched to a gene: 8. The CDR3: CASSRDRESDEQYF. The CDR3 bases are TGTGCCAGCAGCCGGGACAGGGAGTCTGACGAGCAGTACTTC.

V gene TRBV5-5 combines with J gene TRBJ1-5; TRBD1 matches at 8 bases. The CDR3 is made up of 15 amino acids. Germline V gives CDR1 SGHKS, CDR2 YYEKEE (reference sequence). V was pared by 0 bases and J by 6 bases, with 5 bases of the junction left unmatched. In nucleotides, the CDR3 is TGTGCCAGCAGCTTGGAGAGACAGGGGACTCAGCCCCAGCATTTT. Residues: CASSLERQGTQPQHF.

This chain uses TRBV30 with TRBJ1-5; 7 bases fit TRBD1. The CDR3 consists of 14 residues. The V gene's germline CDR1 is GTSNPN and CDR2 SVGIG (reference sequence). V lost 3 bases to trimming and J lost 4 bases; unmatched junction nucleotides: 6. In DNA form, the CDR3 reads TGTGCCTGGAGCGCCGGGACAGAGAATCAGCCCCAGCATTTT. Translation gives CAWSAGTENQPQHF.

The rearrangement links TRBV9 to TRBJ2-7; TRBD2 is a possible D gene (6 bases). With 3 bases removed from V and 5 bases from J, the gap between germline ends came to 15 bases. Germline V CDR1 and CDR2: SGDLS, YYNGEE. CDR3 length: 14 residues. The DNA for the CDR3 is TGTGCCAGCAGCGAGAGCGGGTTCCCCCACGAGCAGTACTTC. This gives the protein CASSESGFPHEQYF.

The genes are TRBV5-1 and TRBJ1-2; D is ambiguous. V was cut by 4 bases and J by 3 bases, with 13 bases left in between. The germline gives CDR1 SGHRS, CDR2 YFSETQ. The CDR3 loop spans 14 amino acids. The CDR3 DNA reads TGCGCCAGCAGCCTGGACGTAAAGGACTATGGCTACACCTTC. Its protein is CASSLDVKDYGYTF.

The rearrangement uses TRBV5-1 and TRBJ2-1; D is possibly TRBD1 (6 bases). V lost 2 bases, J lost 10 bases, and 19 bases lay in between. This CDR3 has 15 amino acids. Germline V lookup: CDR1 SGHRS, CDR2 YFSETQ. As DNA, the CDR3 is TGCGCCAGCAGCTTAGGGCAGGGGCCTGCGATCGAGCAGTTCTTC. Its translation is CASSLGQGPAIEQFF.

The V call is TRBV5-1, the J call TRBJ1-1, with no clear D. The germline CDR1 and CDR2 sequences are SGHRS and YFSETQ. This CDR3 is built from 18 residues. V lost 0 bases and J lost 3, with 21 bases in between. The CDR3 reads CASSLVSGTLRGYTEAFF. The CDR3 DNA sequence: TGCGCCAGCAGCTTGGTGTCGGGCACCCTCAGAGGGTACACTGAAGCTTTCTTT.

In this sample, this clone turned up a few times. This chain links TRBV7-9 with TRBJ1-6, with D uncertain. CDR3 length equals 13 residues. The germline V and J ends were trimmed by 1 base and 7 bases, with 5 bases remaining between them. The germline V gene encodes CDR1 SEHNR and CDR2 FQNEAQ (reference sequence). CDR3 DNA sequence: TGTGCCAGCAGCTTAGTTAGCAATTCACCCCTCCACTTT. This encodes CASSLVSNSPLHF. The full variable domain, completed using reference TRBV7-9 and TRBJ1-6, is DTGVSQNPRHKITKRGQNVTFRCDPISEHNRLYWYRQTLGQGPEFLTYFQNEAQLEKSRLLSDRFSAERPKGSFSTLEIQRTEQGDSAMYLCASSLVSNSPLHFGNGTRLTVT.

V and J are TRBV5-1 and TRBJ2-3, with 8 bases matching TRBD2. V dropped 0 bases and J dropped 4; count of bases not matched to a gene: 7. Germline-derived CDR1 and CDR2 are SGHRS and YFSETQ. This CDR3 contains 16 residues. The CDR3 here is CASSLESSGVADTQYF. The CDR3 bases are TGCGCCAGCAGCTTGGAGAGTAGCGGGGTAGCAGATACGCAGTATTTT.

The rearrangement links TRBV7-2 to TRBJ2-1; D uncertain. Germline V gene data show CDR1 as SGHTA and CDR2 as FQGNSA. The CDR3 is 13 residues long. The V gene lost 1 base and the J gene lost 4 bases, with 5 bases spanning the gap. CDR3 amino acids: CASSLVMYNEQFF. The CDR3 DNA reads as TGTGCCAGCAGCTTAGTCATGTACAATGAGCAGTTCTTC.

The rearrangement joins TRBV5-4 to TRBJ1-2; 9 bases are a match to TRBD1. CDR3 length: 17 amino acids. The V segment lost 4 bases and the J segment 2 bases; nucleotides outside the gene matches: 12. Germline loops: CDR1 SGHNT, CDR2 YYREEE (reference sequence). CDR3 region: CASSDRRTGAVNYGYTF. CDR3 DNA sequence: TGTGCCAGCAGCGATAGACGGACAGGGGCGGTGAACTATGGCTACACCTTC.

The rearrangement joins TRBV4-3 to TRBJ1-5; no clear D gene. The CDR3 covers 16 residues. The V end lost 0 bases, the J end lost 0 bases, and 9 bases lay between the germline ends. Germline CDR1 and CDR2: LGHNA and YSLEER. The CDR3, as DNA: TGCGCCAGCAGCCAAGATCACCGGGGTAGCAATCAGCCCCAGCATTTT. Amino acids: CASSQDHRGSNQPQHF.

This chain joins TRBV5-1 and TRBJ1-2, with 9 bases aligning to TRBD1. CDR3 length: 13 amino acids. Per the germline V gene, CDR1 is SGHRS and CDR2 is YFSETQ. The V segment lost 0 bases and the J segment 14 bases; nucleotides outside the gene matches: 8. CDR3 sequence (DNA): TGCGCCAGCAGCTTGGGACAGGGGGAAGTGGAGACCTTC. It specifies CASSLGQGEVETF.

The chain is built from TRBV4-3 and TRBJ2-2; D remains unclear. Trimming shortened V by 3 bases and J by 9 bases, and 14 bases separated the two germline ends. Germline V gives CDR1 LGHNA, CDR2 YSLEER. This CDR3 region has 14 residues. CDR3 in DNA: TGCGCCAGCAGCCATCAAACTCGTTTCCGGGAGCTGTTTTTT. As protein: CASSHQTRFRELFF.